This T cell receptor beta chain originates from a study of TIL therapy for anti-PD-1-resistant metastatic lung cancer. Indicated time point: pre-treatment sample, taken before nivolumab and TIL therapy. Sequencing used immunoSEQ v3. Clones were read by immunoSEQ multiplex PCR, and TCRdb kept only the in-frame ones, dropping some. The sample records about 43,000 clones, roughly 85% being singletons. The junction had 6 bases not matched to a gene; V was cut back by 5 bases and J by 6 bases. The CDR3 consists of 14 residues. Germline V gene data show CDR1 as SEHNR and CDR2 as FQNEAQ (reference sequence).

The rearrangement uses TRBV7-9 and TRBJ1-3; 8 positions match TRBD1. Sequenced material: blood, taken at baseline. This sequence originates from a man between 65 and 79 years old with non-small cell lung cancer. The CDR3 spells CASSHAGGKNTIYF. The DNA for the CDR3 is TGTGCCAGCAGCCACGCAGGGGGCAAAAACACCATATATTTT.